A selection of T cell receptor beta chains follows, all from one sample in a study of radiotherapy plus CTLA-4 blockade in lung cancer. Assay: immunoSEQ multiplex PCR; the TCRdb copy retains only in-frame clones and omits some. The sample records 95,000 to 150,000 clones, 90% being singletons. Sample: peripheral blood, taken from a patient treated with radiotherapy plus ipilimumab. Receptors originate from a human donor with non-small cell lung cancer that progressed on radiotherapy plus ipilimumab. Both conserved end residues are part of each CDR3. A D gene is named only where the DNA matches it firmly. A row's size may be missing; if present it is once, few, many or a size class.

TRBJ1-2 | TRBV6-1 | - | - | TGTGCCAGCAGTGGGGGGCAGTTCTATGGCTACACCTTC | CASSGGQFYGYTF
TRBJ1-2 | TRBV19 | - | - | TGTGCCAGTAGATGGGGAAAAGCTAACTATGGCTACACCTTC | CASRWGKANYGYTF
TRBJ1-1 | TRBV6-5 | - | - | TGTGCCAGCAGTATGACGGAGAACACTGAAGCTTTCTTT | CASSMTENTEAFF
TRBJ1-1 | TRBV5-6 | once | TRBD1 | TGTGCCAGCAGCGTGGTGGGACAGGGGTTGGCTGAAGCTTTCTTT | CASSVVGQGLAEAFF
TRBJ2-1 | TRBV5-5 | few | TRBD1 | TGTGCCAGCAGCCGACTCTGGGACAGGGTAACCTACAATGAGCAGTTCTTC | CASSRLWDRVTYNEQFF
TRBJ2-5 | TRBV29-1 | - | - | TGCAGCACGCCTGGCCCTGGGGGAGAGACCCAGTACTTC | CSTPGPGGETQYF
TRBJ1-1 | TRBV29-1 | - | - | TGCAGCGTTCGGATGGCCGGGGATAACACTGAAGCTTTCTTT | CSVRMAGDNTEAFF
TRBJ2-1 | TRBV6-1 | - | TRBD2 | TGTGCCAGCAGTGCCCTAGCGGGAGGGGGAGAGCAGTTCTTC | CASSALAGGGEQFF
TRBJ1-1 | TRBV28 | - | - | TGTGCCAGCAGTTTATCCTTAACTGAAGCTTTCTTT | CASSLSLTEAFF
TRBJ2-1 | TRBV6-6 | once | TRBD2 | TGTGCCAACGGAGGGACTAGCAGGAATGAGCAGTTCTTC | CANGGTSRNEQFF
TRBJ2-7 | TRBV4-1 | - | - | TGCGCCAGCAGCATCCGGGATGAGGTCGAGCAGTACTTC | CASSIRDEVEQYF
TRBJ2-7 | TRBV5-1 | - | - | TGCGCCAGCAGCAAAGGCGGAGTAGTCCCTTCCTACGAGCAGTACTTC | CASSKGGVVPSYEQYF
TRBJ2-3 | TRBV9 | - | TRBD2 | TGTGCCAGCAGCGCGAGGGACTACTACACAGATACGCAGTATTTT | CASSARDYYTDTQYF
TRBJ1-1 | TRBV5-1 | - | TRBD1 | TGCGCCAGCAACAGGGGACAGGAAGGAACTGAAGCTTTCTTT | CASNRGQEGTEAFF
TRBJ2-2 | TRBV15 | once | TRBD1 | TGTGCCACCAGCAGAGATCTGGGACAGGGTGGCGCGAACACCGGGGAGCTGTTTTTT | CATSRDLGQGGANTGELFF
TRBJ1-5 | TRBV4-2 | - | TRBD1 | TGTGCCAGCAGCCAAGTGAGGGGGCAGAACAATCAGCCCCAGCATTTT | CASSQVRGQNNQPQHF
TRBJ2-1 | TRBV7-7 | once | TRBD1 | TGTGCTAGCAGCACAGGGGTGTTCAATGAGCAGTTCTTC | CASSTGVFNEQFF
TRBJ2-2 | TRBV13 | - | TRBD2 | TGTGCCAGCCGAACCTCCGGGACTAGCGGGAGGGCTTCATCCGGGGAGCTGTTTTTT | CASRTSGTSGRASSGELFF
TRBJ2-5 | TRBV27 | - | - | - | CASSLGGRVSFLETQYF
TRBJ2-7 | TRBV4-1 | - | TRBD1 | TGCGCCAGCAGCCAGGACCCGGGACAGCCTTGGGAGCAGTACTTC | CASSQDPGQPWEQYF
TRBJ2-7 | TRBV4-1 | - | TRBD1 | TGCGCCAGCAGCCTCCTACCCCGAGACAGGGTCTACGAGCAGTACTTC | CASSLLPRDRVYEQYF
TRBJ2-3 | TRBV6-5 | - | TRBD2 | TGTGCCACCGGAGGGGGGACTAGCGGGACAGATACGCAGTATTTT | CATGGGTSGTDTQYF
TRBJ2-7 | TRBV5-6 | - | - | TGTGCCAGCAGCTTGGAACAGGGAAGCTCCTACGAGCAGTACTTC | CASSLEQGSSYEQYF
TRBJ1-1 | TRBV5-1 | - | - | TGCGCCAGCAGCTTCAGAACAGGGTCGGGAACTGAAGCTTTCTTT | CASSFRTGSGTEAFF
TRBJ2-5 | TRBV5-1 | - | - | TGCGCCAGCAGCTTGTCTGGGAACCAAGAGACCCAGTACTTC | CASSLSGNQETQYF
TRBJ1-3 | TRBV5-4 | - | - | TGTGCCAGCAGCTTGAAGGGGGGAAACACCATATATTTT | CASSLKGGNTIYF
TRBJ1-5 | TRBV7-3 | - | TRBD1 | TGTGCCAGCAGCCGTGGACAGGGTTGGCCCCAGCATTTT | CASSRGQGWPQHF
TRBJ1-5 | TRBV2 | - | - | TGTGCCAGCAGTGTGGAGGGCAGTCAGCCCCAGCATTTT | CASSVEGSQPQHF
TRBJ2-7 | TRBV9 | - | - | TGTGCCCCCTCGGACAGTCACGAGCAGTACTTC | CAPSDSHEQYF
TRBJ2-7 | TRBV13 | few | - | TGTGCCAGCAGCTTAGGCCCACCTTCGCTTTCCTACGAGCAGTACTTC | CASSLGPPSLSYEQYF
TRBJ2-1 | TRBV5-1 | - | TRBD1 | TGCGCCAGCAGCCCCCAGAGGCAGGGGGCTTACAATGAGCAGTTCTTC | CASSPQRQGAYNEQFF
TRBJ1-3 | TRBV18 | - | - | TGTGCCAGCTCACCCGGACAATCTGGAAACACCATATATTTT | CASSPGQSGNTIYF
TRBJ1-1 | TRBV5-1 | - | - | TGCGCCAGCAGCTTGCATAGGGAACACGTCATGAACACTGAAGCTTTCTTT | CASSLHREHVMNTEAFF
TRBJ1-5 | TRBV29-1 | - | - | TGCAGCGTTGTAGGGGGTAACAATCAGCCCCAGCATTTT | CSVVGGNNQPQHF
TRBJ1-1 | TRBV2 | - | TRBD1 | TGTGCCAGTGCCCGACAGGGGGCCCGTAACACTGAAGCTTTCTTT | CASARQGARNTEAFF
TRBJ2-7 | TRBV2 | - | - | TGTGCCAGCAGTGCCGGCGGGGCTTCCGTCTACGAGCAGTACTTC | CASSAGGASVYEQYF
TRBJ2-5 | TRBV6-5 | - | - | TGTGCCAGCAGCCGAAAGACTAGTATGCGAGAGACCCAGTACTTC | CASSRKTSMRETQYF
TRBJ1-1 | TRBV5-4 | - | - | TGTGCCAGCAGCTTACTACAAGTTGGGACTGAAGCTTTCTTT | CASSLLQVGTEAFF
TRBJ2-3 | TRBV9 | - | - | TGTGCCAGCAGCGCTCTTTCAGAGTTTGGGACAGATACGCAGTATTTT | CASSALSEFGTDTQYF
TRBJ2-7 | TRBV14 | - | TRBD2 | TGTGCCAGCAGCCACTGGGGACTAGCGGGAGATTCCTACGAGCAGTACTTC | CASSHWGLAGDSYEQYF
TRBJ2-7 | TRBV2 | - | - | TGTGCGACACACCCGGACAAGTGGGCCCACGAGCAGTACTTC | CATHPDKWAHEQYF
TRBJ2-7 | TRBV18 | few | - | TGTGCCAGCTCACAGCTGGGGAGGAACGAGCAGTACTTC | CASSQLGRNEQYF
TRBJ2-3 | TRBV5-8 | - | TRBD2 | TGTGCCAGCAGGCCTCGGGGCCTAGCGGGAGGAGATACGCAGTATTTT | CASRPRGLAGGDTQYF
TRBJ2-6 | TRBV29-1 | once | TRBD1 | TGCAGCGCCCCCGTTCGGGACAGGGACTCTGGGGCCAACGTCCTGACTTTC | CSAPVRDRDSGANVLTF
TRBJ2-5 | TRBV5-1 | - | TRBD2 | TGCGCCAGCAGGGGACTAGCGGGACAAGAGACCCAGTACTTC | CASRGLAGQETQYF
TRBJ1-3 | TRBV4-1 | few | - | TGCGCCAGCAGAGGAATCGGGGCCTCAGGAAACACCATATATTTT | CASRGIGASGNTIYF
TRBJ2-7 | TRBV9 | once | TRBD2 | TGTGCCAGCAGCGCCAGAGATAAAACGGGACTAGGGATCTCCTACGAGCAGTACTTC | CASSARDKTGLGISYEQYF
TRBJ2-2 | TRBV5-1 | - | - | TGCGCCAGCAGCTTGGGAAGTCAAACCGGGGAGCTGTTTTTT | CASSLGSQTGELFF
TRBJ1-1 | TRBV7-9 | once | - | TGTGCCAGCAGCTCACATGCGGGGGCGATGGAAGCTTTCTTT | CASSSHAGAMEAFF
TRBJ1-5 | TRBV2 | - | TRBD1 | TGTGCCAGCAGTCGGACAGGGGGAAATCAGCCCCAGCATTTT | CASSRTGGNQPQHF
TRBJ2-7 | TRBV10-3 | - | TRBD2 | TGTGCCATCCGTGGACTAGCGGATTCCTACGAGCAGTACTTC | CAIRGLADSYEQYF
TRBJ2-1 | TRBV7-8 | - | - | TGTGCCAGCAGCTTAGCGTTGGGGGTAGATGAGCAGTTCTTC | CASSLALGVDEQFF
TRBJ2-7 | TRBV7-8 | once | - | TGTGCCAGCAGCTTTAGCGGAACTAACTACGAGCAGTACTTC | CASSFSGTNYEQYF
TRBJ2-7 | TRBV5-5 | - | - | TGTGCCAGCAGCTTGGCAGGACAGCTCCTCTACGAGCAGTACTTC | CASSLAGQLLYEQYF
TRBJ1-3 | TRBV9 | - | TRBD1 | TGTGCCAGCAGCTTCCGTGACAGGGGCGATAAAAGCTCTGGAAACACCATATATTTT | CASSFRDRGDKSSGNTIYF
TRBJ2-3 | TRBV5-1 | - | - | TGCGCCAGCGAACTAGGGCGTGGGGATACGCAGTATTTT | CASELGRGDTQYF
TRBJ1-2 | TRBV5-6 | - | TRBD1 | TGTGCCAGCAGCCAACAGGGGGCGGGCTACACCTTC | CASSQQGAGYTF
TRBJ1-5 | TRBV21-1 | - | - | TGTGCCAGGGGGGCGGGGGATCACAATCAGCCCCAGCATTTT | CARGAGDHNQPQHF
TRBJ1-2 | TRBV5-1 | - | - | TGCGCCAGCAGCTTGGAGGGGGTTGTATATGGCTACACCTTC | CASSLEGVVYGYTF